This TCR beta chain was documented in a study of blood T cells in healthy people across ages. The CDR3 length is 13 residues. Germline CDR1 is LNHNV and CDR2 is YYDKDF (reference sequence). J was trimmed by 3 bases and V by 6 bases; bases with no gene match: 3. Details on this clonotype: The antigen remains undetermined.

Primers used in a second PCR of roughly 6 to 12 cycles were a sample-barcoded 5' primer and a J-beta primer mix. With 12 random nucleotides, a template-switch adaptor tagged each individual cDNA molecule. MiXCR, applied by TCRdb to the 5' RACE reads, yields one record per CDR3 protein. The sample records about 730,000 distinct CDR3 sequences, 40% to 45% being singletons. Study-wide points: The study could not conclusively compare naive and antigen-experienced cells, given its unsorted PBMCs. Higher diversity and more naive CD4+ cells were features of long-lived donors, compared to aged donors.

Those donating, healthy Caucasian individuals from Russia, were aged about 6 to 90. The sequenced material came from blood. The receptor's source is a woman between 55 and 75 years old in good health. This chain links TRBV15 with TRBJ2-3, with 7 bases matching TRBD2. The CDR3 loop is CATSAGVTDTQYF. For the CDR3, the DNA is TGTGCCACCAGTGCGGGAGTAACAGATACGCAGTATTTT.